This is a list of T cell receptor beta chains from one sample in a study of cytomegalovirus exposure and HLA in healthy donors. Measured with immunoSEQ multiplex PCR; TCRdb has only the in-frame clones, and not every one. This listing includes approximately 45,000 clones. Sequencing used PBMCs. The receptor set was obtained from a male donor in good health and CMV-seronegative. CDR3s leave out the opening cysteine and the closing phenylalanine or tryptophan. Each record gives: V gene, D gene, CDR3 protein. A D gene is named only where the DNA matches it firmly.

V gene: TRBV15
D gene: .
CDR3 protein: ATSNSGEQF

V gene: TRBV6-1
D gene: TRBD1
CDR3 protein: ASRTRQGLGYT

V gene: TRBV10-2
D gene: .
CDR3 protein: ASRNTGNSYEQY

V gene: TRBV29-1
D gene: .
CDR3 protein: SGRVTEAF

V gene: TRBV14
D gene: TRBD1
CDR3 protein: ASSLDRVGTQY

V gene: TRBV4-3
D gene: TRBD1
CDR3 protein: ASSQDQGVNTEAF

V gene: TRBV30
D gene: TRBD2
CDR3 protein: AWSVLAGYEQY

V gene: TRBV7-9
D gene: .
CDR3 protein: ASSARSEAF

V gene: TRBV6-5
D gene: .
CDR3 protein: ASSYFQNTEAF

V gene: TRBV7-7
D gene: TRBD1
CDR3 protein: ASSGTGASTDTQY

V gene: TRBV14
D gene: .
CDR3 protein: ASSLARIPTDTQY

V gene: TRBV2
D gene: .
CDR3 protein: ASTVGYSNQPQH

V gene: TRBV9
D gene: .
CDR3 protein: ASSVRDIHPYEQY

V gene: TRBV30
D gene: .
CDR3 protein: ACGRGTEAF

V gene: TRBV6-1
D gene: .
CDR3 protein: ASTPISGGEETQY

V gene: TRBV14
D gene: .
CDR3 protein: ASSRGPNLAYNEQF

V gene: TRBV7-9
D gene: .
CDR3 protein: ASSTSGAGDQPQH

V gene: TRBV7-9
D gene: .
CDR3 protein: ASSQKAGTYEQY

V gene: TRBV19
D gene: TRBD1
CDR3 protein: ASGASVDRNYGYT

V gene: TRBV30
D gene: .
CDR3 protein: AWRGGGGFKQY

V gene: TRBV19
D gene: .
CDR3 protein: ASKQVNEAF

V gene: TRBV30
D gene: .
CDR3 protein: AWSVGSFNEKLF

V gene: TRBV29-1
D gene: TRBD1
CDR3 protein: SVSTGLYEQY

V gene: TRBV4-1
D gene: .
CDR3 protein: ASSQDRTGRGGYT

V gene: TRBV4-1
D gene: TRBD1
CDR3 protein: ASSQDGAGGQPQH

V gene: TRBV25-1
D gene: TRBD1
CDR3 protein: ASSALKTGESSYT